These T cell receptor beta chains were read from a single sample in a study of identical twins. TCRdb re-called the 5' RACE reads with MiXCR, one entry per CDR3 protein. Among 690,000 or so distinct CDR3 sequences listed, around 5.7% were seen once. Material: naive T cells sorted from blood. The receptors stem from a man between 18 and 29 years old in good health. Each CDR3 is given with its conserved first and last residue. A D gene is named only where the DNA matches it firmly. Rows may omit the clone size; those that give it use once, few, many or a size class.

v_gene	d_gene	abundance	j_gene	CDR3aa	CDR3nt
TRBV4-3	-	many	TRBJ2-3	CASSQEGNRGRTDTQYF	TGCGCCAGCAGCCAAGAAGGGAATAGGGGACGGACAGATACGCAGTATTTT
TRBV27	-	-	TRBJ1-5	CASSPYSGGLSNQPQHF	TGTGCCAGCAGTCCTTATAGTGGGGGGCTTAGCAATCAGCCCCAGCATTTT
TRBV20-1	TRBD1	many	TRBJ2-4	CSARDWGQRRAKNIQYF	TGCAGTGCTAGAGATTGGGGACAGAGAAGGGCAAAAAACATTCAGTACTTC
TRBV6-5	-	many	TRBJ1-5	CASSTRPNQPQHF	TGTGCCAGCAGTACCCGACCCAATCAGCCCCAGCATTTT
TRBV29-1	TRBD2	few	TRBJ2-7	CSVPGTSGYSSYEQYF	TGCAGCGTCCCCGGGACTAGCGGATACAGCTCCTACGAGCAGTACTTC
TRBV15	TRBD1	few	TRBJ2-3	CATSFGTGFTDTQYF	TGTGCCACCAGCTTTGGGACAGGGTTCACAGATACGCAGTATTTT
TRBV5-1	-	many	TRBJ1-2	CASSQNPGNYGYTF	TGCGCCAGCAGCCAAAACCCGGGTAACTATGGCTACACCTTC
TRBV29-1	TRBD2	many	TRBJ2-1	CSVSSGSSNEQFF	TGCAGCGTTTCTAGCGGGAGTTCCAATGAGCAGTTCTTC
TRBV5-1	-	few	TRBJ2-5	CASSLEASVQETQYF	TGCGCCAGCAGCTTGGAGGCTAGCGTACAAGAGACCCAGTACTTC
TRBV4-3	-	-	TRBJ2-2	CASTLGIDTGELFF	TGCGCCAGCACCCTCGGGATCGACACCGGGGAGCTGTTTTTT
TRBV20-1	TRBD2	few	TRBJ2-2	CSAKAGGRNTGELFF	TGCAGTGCCAAAGCGGGAGGCCGGAACACCGGGGAGCTGTTTTTT
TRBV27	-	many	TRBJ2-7	CASSLSSGHLPYEQYF	TGTGCCAGCAGTTTATCCTCGGGTCACCTACCCTACGAGCAGTACTTC
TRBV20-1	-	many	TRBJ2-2	CSASLNRVPGELFF	TGCAGTGCTAGTTTGAACCGGGTTCCCGGGGAGCTGTTTTTT
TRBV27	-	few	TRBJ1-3	CASSRAPNSGNTIYF	TGTGCCAGCAGTCGGGCGCCCAATTCTGGAAACACCATATATTTT
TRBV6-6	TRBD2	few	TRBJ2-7	CASSSGRGVEQYF	TGTGCCAGCAGTAGCGGGAGAGGGGTCGAGCAGTACTTC
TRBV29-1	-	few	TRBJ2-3	CSVRSSTDTQYF	TGCAGCGTCCGTTCTAGCACAGATACGCAGTATTTT
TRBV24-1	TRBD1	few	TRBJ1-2	CATSDSADRRDGYTF	TGTGCCACCAGTGATTCTGCGGACAGGCGGGATGGCTACACCTTC
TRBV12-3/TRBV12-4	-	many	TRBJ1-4	CASSFQGNEKLFF	TGTGCCAGCAGTTTCCAGGGGAATGAAAAACTGTTTTTT
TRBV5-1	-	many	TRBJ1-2	CASSLGGLDYGYTF	TGCGCCAGCAGCTTGGGCGGACTTGACTATGGCTACACCTTC
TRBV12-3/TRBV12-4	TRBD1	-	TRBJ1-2	CASSLARGQGAYGYTF	TGTGCCAGCAGTTTAGCGAGGGGACAGGGGGCCTATGGCTACACCTTC
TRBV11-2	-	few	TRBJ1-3	CASSLDPAAGNTIYF	TGTGCCAGCAGCTTAGATCCGGCAGCTGGAAACACCATATATTTT
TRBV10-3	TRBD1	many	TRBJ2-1	CAISEGDRGDEQFF	TGTGCCATCAGTGAGGGGGACAGGGGTGATGAGCAGTTCTTC
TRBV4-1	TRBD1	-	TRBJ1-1	CASSRPGTGWNTEAFF	TGCGCCAGCAGCCGTCCCGGGACAGGGTGGAACACTGAAGCTTTCTTT
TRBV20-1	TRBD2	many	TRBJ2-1	CSARGTSGIHNEQFF	TGCAGTGCTAGAGGAACTAGCGGGATCCACAATGAGCAGTTCTTC
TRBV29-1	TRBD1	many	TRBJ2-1	CSVNGQGLAEGSSYNEQFF	TGCAGCGTTAATGGACAGGGGCTAGCGGAGGGGAGCTCCTACAATGAGCAGTTCTTC
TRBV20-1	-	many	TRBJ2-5	CSAREARVSETQYF	TGCAGTGCTAGAGAAGCCAGGGTATCAGAGACCCAGTACTTC
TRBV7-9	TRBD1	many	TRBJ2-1	CASSLGTGAANEQFF	TGTGCCAGCAGCTTAGGGACAGGGGCCGCCAATGAGCAGTTCTTC
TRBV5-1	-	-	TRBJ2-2	CASSHYFGEDGELFF	TGCGCCAGCAGCCACTACTTCGGCGAGGACGGGGAGCTGTTTTTT
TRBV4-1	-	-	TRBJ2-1	CASSQGPVRPSYNEQFF	TGCGCCAGCAGCCAGGGGCCAGTTCGACCCTCCTACAATGAGCAGTTCTTC
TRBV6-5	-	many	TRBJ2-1	CASKFSPRSYNEQFF	TGTGCCAGCAAGTTTTCGCCTCGCTCCTACAATGAGCAGTTCTTC
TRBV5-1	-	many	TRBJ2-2	CASSLVVQLGGELFF	TGCGCCAGCAGCTTGGTGGTCCAGCTCGGCGGGGAGCTGTTTTTT
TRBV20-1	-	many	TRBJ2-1	CSARGSSSYNEQFF	TGCAGTGCTAGGGGCTCGAGCTCCTACAATGAGCAGTTCTTC
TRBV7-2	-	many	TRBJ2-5	CASSLLKMGHQETQYF	TGTGCCAGCAGCTTACTGAAAATGGGCCACCAAGAGACCCAGTACTTC